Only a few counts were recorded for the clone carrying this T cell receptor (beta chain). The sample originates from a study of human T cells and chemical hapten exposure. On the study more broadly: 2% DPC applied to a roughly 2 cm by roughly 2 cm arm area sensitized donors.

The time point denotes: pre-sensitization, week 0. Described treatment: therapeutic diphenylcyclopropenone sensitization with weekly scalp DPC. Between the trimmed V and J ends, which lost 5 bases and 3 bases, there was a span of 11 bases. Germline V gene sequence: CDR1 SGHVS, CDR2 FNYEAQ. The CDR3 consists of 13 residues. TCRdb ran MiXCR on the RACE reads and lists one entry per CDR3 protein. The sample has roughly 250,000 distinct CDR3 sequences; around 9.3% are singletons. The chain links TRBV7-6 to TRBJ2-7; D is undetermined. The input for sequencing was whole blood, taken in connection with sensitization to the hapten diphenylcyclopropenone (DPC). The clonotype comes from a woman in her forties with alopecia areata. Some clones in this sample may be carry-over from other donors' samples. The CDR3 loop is CASSRLESYEQYF. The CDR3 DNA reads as TGTGCCAGCAGCCGGCTCGAAAGCTACGAGCAGTACTTC.